This T cell receptor (beta chain) is from a study of T cell responses to AZD1222 COVID-19 vaccine. General observations from the study: At study baseline, merely six AZD1222 recipients were seropositive. Across spike, vaccine-associated CD4 TCRs were found, dominant at 160-218 and 743-854.

The repertoire was sequenced with immunoSEQ multiplex PCR; TCRdb's copy has only in-frame clones and lacks some. The profile shows a few hundred thousand clones, 93% of them singletons. The germline gives CDR1 SGHDT, CDR2 YYEEEE. The CDR3 extends over 15 amino acids. The V and J ends lost 4 bases and 0 bases, in that order; junction bases with no gene match: 2. As to this clone: Its antigen is not known.

Sequencing was performed on peripheral blood, taken on day 0 of AZD1222 vaccination. This sequence joins TRBV5-6 and TRBJ1-1; TRBD1 matches 11 bases. This clonotype was obtained from an adult in good health. The CDR3 loop is CASSRDRGMNTEAFF. CDR3 nucleotides: TGTGCCAGCAGCCGGGACAGGGGGATGAACACTGAAGCTTTCTTT. Together with reference TRBV5-6 and TRBJ1-1, the CDR3 gives the full variable domain: DAGVTQSPTHLIKTRGQQVTLRCSPKSGHDTVSWYQQALGQGPQFIFQYYEEEERQRGNFPDRFSGHQFPNYSSELNVNALLLGDSALYLCASSRDRGMNTEAFFGQGTRLTVV.